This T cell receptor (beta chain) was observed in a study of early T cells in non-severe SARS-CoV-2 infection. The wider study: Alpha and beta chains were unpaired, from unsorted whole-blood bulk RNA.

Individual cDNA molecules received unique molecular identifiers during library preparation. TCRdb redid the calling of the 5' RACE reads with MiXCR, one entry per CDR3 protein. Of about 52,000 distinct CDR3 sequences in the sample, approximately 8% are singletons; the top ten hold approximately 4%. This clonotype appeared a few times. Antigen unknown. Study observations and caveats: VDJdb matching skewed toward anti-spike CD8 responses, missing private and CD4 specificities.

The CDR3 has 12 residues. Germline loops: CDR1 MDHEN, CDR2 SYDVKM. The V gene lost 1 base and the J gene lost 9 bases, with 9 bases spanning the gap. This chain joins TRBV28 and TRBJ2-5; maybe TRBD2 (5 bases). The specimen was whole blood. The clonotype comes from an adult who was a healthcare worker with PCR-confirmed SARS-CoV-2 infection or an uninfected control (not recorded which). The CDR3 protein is CASSLSGGPQYF. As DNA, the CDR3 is TGTGCCAGCAGTTTATCCGGCGGGCCCCAGTACTTC.